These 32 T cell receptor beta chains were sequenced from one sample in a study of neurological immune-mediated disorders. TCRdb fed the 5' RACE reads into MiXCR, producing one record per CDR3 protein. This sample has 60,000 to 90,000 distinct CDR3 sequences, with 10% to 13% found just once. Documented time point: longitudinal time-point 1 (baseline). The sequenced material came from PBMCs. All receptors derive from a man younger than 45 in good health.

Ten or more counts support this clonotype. This CDR3 reads CSARDQRTGDGKLFF. As DNA, the CDR3 is TGCAGTGCTAGAGATCAGAGAACAGGGGATGGAAAACTGTTTTTT. This chain uses TRBV20-1 with TRBJ1-4, with TRBD1 identical over 7 bases. Germline loops: CDR1 DFQATT, CDR2 SNEGSKA (reference sequence). V gave up 0 bases and J gave up 10 bases; unmatched junction bases: 11. The CDR3 extends over 15 amino acids.

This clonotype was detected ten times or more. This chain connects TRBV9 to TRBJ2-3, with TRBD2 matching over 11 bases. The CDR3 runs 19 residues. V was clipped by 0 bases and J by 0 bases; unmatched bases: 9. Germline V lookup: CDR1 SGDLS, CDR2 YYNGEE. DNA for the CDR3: TGTGCCAGCAGCGTAGAGGGACTAGCGGAGATAGCTAGCACAGATACGCAGTATTTT. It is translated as CASSVEGLAEIASTDTQYF.

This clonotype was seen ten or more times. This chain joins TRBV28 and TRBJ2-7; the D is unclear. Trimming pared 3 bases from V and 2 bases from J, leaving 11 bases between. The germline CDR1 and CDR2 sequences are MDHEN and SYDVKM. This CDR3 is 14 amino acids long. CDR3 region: CASSLIQLAYEQYF. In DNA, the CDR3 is TGTGCCAGCAGTTTGATACAGTTAGCCTACGAGCAGTACTTC.

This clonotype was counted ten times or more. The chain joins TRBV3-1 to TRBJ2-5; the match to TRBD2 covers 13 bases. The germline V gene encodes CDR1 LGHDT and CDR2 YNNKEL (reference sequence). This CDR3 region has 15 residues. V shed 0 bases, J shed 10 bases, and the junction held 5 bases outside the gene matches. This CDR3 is CASSQDPRTSGSQYF. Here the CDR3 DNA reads TGTGCCAGCAGCCAAGATCCCCGGACTAGCGGGAGCCAGTACTTC.

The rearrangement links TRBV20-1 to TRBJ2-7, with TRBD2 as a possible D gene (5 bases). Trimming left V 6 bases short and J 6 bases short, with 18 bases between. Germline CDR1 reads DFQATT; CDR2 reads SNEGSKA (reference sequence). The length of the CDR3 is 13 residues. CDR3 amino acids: CSAPSEGFGEQYF. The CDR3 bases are TGCAGTGCGCCTAGTGAGGGATTTGGCGAGCAGTACTTC.

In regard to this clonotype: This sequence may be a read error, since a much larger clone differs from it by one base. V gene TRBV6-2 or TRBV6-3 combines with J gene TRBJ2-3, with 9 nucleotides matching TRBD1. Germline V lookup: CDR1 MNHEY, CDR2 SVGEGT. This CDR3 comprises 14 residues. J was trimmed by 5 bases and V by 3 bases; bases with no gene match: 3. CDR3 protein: CASSYGQGIDTQYF. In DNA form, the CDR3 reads TGTGCCAGCAGTTATGGACAGGGGATAGATACGCAGTATTTT.

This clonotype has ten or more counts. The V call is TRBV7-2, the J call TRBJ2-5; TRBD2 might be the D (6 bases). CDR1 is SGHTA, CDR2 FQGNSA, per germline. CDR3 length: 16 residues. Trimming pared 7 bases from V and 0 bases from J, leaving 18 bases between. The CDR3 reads CASTLRGLRYQETQYF. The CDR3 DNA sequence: TGTGCCAGCACGCTTAGGGGACTGCGGTACCAAGAGACCCAGTACTTC.

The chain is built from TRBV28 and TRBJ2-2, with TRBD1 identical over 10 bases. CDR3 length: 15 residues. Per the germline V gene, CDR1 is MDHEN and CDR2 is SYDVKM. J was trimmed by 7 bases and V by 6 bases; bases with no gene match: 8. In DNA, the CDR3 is TGTGCCAGCAGCTGGGGACAGGGGTGGCGCGGGGAGCTGTTTTTT. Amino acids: CASSWGQGWRGELFF.

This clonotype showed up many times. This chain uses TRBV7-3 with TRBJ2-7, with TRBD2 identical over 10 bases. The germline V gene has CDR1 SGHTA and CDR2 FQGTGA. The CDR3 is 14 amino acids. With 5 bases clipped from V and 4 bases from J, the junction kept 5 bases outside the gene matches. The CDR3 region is CASSPTSGDYEQYF. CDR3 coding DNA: TGTGCCAGCAGCCCAACTAGCGGGGATTACGAGCAGTACTTC.

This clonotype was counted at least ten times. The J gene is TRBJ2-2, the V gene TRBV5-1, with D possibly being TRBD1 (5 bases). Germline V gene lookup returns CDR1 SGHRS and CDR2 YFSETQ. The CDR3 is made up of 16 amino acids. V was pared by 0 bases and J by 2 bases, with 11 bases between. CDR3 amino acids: CASSLGAGSNTGELFF. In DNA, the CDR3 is TGCGCCAGCAGCTTGGGTGCAGGGTCCAACACCGGGGAGCTGTTTTTT.

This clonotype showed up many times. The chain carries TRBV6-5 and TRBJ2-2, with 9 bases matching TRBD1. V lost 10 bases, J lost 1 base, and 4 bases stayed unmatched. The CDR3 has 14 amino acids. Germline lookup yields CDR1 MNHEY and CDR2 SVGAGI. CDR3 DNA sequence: TGTGCCACAGTGGACAGGGGGAACACCGGGGAGCTGTTTTTT. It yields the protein CATVDRGNTGELFF.

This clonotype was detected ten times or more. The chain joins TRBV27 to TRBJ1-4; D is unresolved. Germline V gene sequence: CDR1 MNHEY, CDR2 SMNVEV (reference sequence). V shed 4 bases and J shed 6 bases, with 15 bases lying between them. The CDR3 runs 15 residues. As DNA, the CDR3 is TGTGCCAGCAGTTCGTGGCAACCCGGGGATGAAAAACTGTTTTTT. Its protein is CASSSWQPGDEKLFF.

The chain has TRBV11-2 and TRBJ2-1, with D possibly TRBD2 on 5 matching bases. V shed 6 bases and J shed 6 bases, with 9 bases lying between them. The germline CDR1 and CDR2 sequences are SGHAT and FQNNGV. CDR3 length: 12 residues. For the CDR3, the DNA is TGTGCCAGCAGAGGACTGTTCAATGAGCAGTTCTTC. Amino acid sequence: CASRGLFNEQFF.

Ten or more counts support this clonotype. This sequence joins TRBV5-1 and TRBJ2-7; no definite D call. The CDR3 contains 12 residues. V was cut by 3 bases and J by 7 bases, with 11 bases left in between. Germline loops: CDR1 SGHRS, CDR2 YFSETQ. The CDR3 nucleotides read TGCGCCAGCAGCTCGGTAACTGGGGAGCAGTACTTC. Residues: CASSSVTGEQYF. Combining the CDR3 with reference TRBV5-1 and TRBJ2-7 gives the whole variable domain KAGVTQTPRYLIKTRGQQVTLSCSPISGHRSVSWYQQTPGQGLQFLFEYFSETQRNKGNFPGRFSGRQFSNSRSEMNVSTLELGDSALYLCASSSVTGEQYFGPGTRLTVT.

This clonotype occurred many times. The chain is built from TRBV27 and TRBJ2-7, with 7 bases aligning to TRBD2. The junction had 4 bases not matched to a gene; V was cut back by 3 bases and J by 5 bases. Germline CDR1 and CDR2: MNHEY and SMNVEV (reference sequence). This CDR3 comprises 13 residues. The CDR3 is CASSLGGLNEQYF. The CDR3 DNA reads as TGTGCCAGCAGTTTGGGAGGGCTCAACGAGCAGTACTTC.

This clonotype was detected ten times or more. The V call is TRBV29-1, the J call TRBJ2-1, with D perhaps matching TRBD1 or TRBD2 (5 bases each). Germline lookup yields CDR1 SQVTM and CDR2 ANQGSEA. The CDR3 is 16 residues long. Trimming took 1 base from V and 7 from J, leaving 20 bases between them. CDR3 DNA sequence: TGCAGCGTTGAAGGGTGGGGGACCAACGGTAGAAATGAGCAGTTCTTC. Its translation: CSVEGWGTNGRNEQFF.

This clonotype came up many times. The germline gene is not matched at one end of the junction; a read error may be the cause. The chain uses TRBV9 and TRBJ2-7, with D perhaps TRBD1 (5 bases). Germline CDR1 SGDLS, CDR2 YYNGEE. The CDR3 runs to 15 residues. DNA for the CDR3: TGTGCCAACAGCCCCAGGCAGGGCTTCGTGGACGAGCAGTACTTC. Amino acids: CANSPRQGFVDEQYF.

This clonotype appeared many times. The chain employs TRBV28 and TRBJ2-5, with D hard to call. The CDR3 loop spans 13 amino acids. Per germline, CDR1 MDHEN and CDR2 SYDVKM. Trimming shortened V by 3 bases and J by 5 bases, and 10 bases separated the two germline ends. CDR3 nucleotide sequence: TGTGCCAGCAGTTTGCAGGTCCGGGAGACCCAGTACTTC. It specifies CASSLQVRETQYF.

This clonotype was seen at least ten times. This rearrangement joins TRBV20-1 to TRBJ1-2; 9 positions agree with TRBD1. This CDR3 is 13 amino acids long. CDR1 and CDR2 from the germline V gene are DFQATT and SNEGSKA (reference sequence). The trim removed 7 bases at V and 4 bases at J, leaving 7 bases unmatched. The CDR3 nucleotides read TGCAGTGTCCCGGGACAGGGTAGCTATGGCTACACCTTC. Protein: CSVPGQGSYGYTF.

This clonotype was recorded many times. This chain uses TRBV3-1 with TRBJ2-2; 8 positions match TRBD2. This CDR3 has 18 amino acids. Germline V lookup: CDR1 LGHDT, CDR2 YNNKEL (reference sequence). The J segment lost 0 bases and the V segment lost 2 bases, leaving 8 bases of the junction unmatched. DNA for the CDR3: TGTGCCAGCAGCCAACCACGTAGCGGGATCGCGAACACCGGGGAGCTGTTTTTT. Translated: CASSQPRSGIANTGELFF.

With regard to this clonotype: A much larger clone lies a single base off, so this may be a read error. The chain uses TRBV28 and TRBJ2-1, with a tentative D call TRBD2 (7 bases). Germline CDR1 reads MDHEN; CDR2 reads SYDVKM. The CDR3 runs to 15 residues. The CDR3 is CASSLGGGAYIEQFF. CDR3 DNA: TGTGCCAGCAGTTTAGGGGGGGGGGCTTACATTGAGCAGTTCTTC.

Here the CDR3 reads CAISPKTSGTYEQYF. In DNA form, the CDR3 reads TGTGCCATCAGTCCCAAGACTAGCGGGACCTACGAGCAGTACTTC. The chain is built from TRBV10-3 and TRBJ2-7, with TRBD2 matching 11 bases. After removal of 5 bases from V and 2 bases from J, the junction contained 5 bases not matched to a gene. Germline loops: CDR1 ENHRY, CDR2 SYGVKD. The CDR3 totals 15 residues.

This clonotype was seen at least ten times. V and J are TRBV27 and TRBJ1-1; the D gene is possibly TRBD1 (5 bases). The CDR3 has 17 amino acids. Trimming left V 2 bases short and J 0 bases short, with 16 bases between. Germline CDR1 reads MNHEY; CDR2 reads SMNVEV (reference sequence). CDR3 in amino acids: CASSLQARAAMNTEAFF. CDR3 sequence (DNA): TGTGCCAGCAGTTTACAGGCCAGGGCCGCCATGAACACTGAAGCTTTCTTT.

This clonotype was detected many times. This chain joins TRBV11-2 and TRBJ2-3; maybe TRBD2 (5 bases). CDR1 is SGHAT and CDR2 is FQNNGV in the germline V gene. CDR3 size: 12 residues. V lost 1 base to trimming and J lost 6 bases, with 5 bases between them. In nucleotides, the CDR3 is TGTGCCAGCAGCTTAGGGAGGGATACGCAGTATTTT. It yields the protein CASSLGRDTQYF.

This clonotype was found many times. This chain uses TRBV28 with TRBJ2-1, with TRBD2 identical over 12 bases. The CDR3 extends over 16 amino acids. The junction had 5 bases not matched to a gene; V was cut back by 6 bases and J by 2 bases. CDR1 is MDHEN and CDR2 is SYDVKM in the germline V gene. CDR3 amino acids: CASRLLAGGAYNEQFF. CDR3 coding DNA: TGTGCCAGCAGACTACTAGCGGGAGGTGCCTACAATGAGCAGTTCTTC. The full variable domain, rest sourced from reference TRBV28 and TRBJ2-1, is DVKVTQSSRYLVKRTGEKVFLECVQDMDHENMFWYRQDPGLGLRLIYFSYDVKMKEKGDIPEGYSVSREKKERFSLILESASTNQTSMYLCASRLLAGGAYNEQFFGPGTRLTVL.

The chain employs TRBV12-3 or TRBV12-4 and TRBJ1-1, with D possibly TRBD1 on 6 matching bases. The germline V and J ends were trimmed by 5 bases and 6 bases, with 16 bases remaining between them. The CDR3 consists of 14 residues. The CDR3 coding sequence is TGTGCCAGCAGTCCCATCGAACAGGGATCTGAAGCTTTCTTT. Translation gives CASSPIEQGSEAFF.

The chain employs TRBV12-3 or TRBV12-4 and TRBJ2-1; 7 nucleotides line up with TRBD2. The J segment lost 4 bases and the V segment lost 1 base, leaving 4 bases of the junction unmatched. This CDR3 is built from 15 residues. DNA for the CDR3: TGTGCCAGCAGTTTAGTGCTAGCGGAGTACAATGAGCAGTTCTTC. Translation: CASSLVLAEYNEQFF.

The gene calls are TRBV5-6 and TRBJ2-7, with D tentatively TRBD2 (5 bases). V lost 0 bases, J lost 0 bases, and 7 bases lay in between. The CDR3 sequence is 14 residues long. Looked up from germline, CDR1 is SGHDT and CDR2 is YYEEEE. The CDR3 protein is CASSLAGNSYEQYF. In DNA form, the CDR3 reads TGTGCCAGCAGCTTGGCGGGGAACTCCTACGAGCAGTACTTC.

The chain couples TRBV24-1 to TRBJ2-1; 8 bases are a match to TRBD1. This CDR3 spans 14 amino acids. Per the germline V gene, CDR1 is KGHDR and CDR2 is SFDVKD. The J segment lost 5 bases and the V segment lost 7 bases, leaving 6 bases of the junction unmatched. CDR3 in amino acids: CATSGQGPDNEQFF. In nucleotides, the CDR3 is TGTGCCACCAGCGGACAGGGTCCCGACAATGAGCAGTTCTTC.

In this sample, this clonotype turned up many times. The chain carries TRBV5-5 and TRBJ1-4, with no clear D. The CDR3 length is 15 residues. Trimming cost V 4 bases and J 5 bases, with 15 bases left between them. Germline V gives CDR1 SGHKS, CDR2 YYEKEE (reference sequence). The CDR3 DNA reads TGTGCCAGCAGCCCGTCGCAGCTAAGGAATGAAAAACTGTTTTTT. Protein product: CASSPSQLRNEKLFF.

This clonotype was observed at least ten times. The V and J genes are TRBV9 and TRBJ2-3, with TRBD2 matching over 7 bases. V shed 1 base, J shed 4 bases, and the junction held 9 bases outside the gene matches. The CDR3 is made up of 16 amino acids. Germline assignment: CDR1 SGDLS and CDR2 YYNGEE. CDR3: CASSVLTSARADTQYF. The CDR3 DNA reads TGTGCCAGCAGCGTATTAACTAGCGCACGGGCAGATACGCAGTATTTT.

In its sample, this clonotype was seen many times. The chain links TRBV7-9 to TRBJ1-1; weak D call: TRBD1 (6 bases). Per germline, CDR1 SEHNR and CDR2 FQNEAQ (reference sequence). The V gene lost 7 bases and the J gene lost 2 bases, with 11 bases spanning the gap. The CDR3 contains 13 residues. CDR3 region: CASTRQENTEAFF. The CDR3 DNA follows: TGTGCCAGCACCCGACAGGAAAACACTGAAGCTTTCTTT.